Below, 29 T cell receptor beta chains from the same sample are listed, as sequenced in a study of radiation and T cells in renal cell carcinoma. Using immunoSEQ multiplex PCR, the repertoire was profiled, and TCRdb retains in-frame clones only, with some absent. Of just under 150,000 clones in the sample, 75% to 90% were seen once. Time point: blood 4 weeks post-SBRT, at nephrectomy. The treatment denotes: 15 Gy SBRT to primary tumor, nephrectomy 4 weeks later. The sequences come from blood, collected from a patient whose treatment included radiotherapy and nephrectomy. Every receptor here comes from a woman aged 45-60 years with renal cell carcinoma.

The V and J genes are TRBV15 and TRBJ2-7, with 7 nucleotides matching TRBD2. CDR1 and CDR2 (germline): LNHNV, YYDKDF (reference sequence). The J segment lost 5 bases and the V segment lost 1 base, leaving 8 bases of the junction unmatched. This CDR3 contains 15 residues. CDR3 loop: CATSRGGAAGNEQYF. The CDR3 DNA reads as TGTGCCACCAGCAGAGGGGGAGCAGCGGGAAACGAGCAGTACTTC.

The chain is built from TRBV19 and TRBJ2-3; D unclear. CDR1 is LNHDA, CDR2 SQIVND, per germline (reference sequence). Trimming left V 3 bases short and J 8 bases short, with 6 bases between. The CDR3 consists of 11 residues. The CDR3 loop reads CASSILGTQYF. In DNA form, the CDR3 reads TGTGCCAGTAGTATCCTAGGTACGCAGTATTTT.

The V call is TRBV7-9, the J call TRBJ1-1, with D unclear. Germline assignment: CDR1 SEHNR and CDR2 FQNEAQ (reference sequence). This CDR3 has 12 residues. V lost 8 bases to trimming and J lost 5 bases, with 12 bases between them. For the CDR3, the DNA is TGTGCCAGCGCGACGGTAGGGACTGAAGCTTTCTTT. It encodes CASATVGTEAFF. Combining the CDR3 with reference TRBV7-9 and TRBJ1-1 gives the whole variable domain DTGVSQNPRHKITKRGQNVTFRCDPISEHNRLYWYRQTLGQGPEFLTYFQNEAQLEKSRLLSDRFSAERPKGSFSTLEIQRTEQGDSAMYLCASATVGTEAFFGQGTRLTVV.

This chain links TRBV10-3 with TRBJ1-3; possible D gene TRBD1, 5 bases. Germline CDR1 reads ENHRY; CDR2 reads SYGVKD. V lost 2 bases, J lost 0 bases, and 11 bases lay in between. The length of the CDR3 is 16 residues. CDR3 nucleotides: TGTGCCATCAGTGAGGGCGGGACCCACTCTGGAAACACCATATATTTT. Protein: CAISEGGTHSGNTIYF.

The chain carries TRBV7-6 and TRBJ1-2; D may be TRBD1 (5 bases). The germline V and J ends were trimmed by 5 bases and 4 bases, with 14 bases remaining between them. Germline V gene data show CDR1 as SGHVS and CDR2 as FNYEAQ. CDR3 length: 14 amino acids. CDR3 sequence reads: CASSRDQTGYGYTF. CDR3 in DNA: TGTGCCAGCAGCCGGGACCAGACCGGCTATGGCTACACCTTC.

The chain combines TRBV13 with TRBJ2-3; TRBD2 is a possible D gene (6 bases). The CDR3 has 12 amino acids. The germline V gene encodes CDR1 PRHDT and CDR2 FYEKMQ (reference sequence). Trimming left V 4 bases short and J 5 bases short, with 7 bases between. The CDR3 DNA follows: TGTGCCAGCAGCTCCGGGGGAGATACGCAGTATTTT. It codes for CASSSGGDTQYF.

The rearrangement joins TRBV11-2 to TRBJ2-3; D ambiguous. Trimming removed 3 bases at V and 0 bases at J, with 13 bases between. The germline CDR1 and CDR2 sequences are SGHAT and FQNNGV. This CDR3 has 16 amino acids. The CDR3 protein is CASSFLITASTDTQYF. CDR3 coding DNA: TGTGCCAGCAGCTTTCTCATAACCGCTAGCACAGATACGCAGTATTTT.

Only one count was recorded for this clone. The CDR3 sequence: CASSVGGGADGYTF. CDR3 coding DNA: TGTGCCAGCAGCGTAGGTGGGGGCGCCGATGGCTACACCTTC. The chain uses TRBV9 and TRBJ1-2, with a possible D match to TRBD1 (6 bases). This CDR3 spans 14 amino acids. Looked up from germline, CDR1 is SGDLS and CDR2 is YYNGEE. V was shortened by 0 bases and J by 6 bases, with 12 bases between the two germline ends.

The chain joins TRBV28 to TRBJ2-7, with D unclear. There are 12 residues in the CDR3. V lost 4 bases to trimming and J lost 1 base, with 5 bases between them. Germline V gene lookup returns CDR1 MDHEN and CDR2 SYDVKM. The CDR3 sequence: CASSSTSYEQYF. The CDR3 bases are TGTGCCAGCAGTTCCACATCCTACGAGCAGTACTTC.

The CDR3 nucleotides are TGTGCCAGTAGTATCGGTAGGAGAACAGGGGGACAGCCCCAGCATTTT. Protein sequence: CASSIGRRTGGQPQHF. V is TRBV19 and J is TRBJ1-5; 8 bases fit TRBD1. The V gene's germline CDR1 is LNHDA and CDR2 SQIVND (reference sequence). V shed 3 bases, J shed 7 bases, and the junction held 11 bases outside the gene matches. The CDR3 consists of 16 residues.

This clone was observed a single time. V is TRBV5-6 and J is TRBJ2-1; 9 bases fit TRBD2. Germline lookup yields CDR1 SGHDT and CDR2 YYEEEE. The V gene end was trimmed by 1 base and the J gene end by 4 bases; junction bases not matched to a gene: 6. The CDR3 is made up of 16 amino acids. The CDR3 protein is CASSLLGAGGYNEQFF. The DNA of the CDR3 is TGTGCCAGCAGCTTGTTAGGAGCGGGAGGATACAATGAGCAGTTCTTC.

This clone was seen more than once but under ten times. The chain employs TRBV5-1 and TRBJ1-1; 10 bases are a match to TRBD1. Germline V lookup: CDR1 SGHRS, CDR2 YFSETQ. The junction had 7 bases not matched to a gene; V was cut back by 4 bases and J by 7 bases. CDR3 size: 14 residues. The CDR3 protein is CASSGSTGGGEAFF. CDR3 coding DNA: TGCGCCAGCAGCGGGTCGACAGGGGGCGGTGAAGCTTTCTTT.

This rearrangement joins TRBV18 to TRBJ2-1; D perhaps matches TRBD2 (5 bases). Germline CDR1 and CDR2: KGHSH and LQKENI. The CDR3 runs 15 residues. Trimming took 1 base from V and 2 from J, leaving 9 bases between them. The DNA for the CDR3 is TGTGCCAGCTCACCACAACTAGTTGCCTACAATGAGCAGTTCTTC. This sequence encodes CASSPQLVAYNEQFF.

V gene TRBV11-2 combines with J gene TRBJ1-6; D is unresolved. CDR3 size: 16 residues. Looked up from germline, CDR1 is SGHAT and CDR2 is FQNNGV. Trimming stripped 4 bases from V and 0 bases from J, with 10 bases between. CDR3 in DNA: TGTGCCAGCAGCTCATATGGGAGCTCCTATAATTCACCCCTCCACTTT. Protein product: CASSSYGSSYNSPLHF.

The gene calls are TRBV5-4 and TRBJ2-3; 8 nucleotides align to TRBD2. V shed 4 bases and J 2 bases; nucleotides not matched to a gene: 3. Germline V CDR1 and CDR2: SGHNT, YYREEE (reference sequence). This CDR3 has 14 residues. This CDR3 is CASSTGLATDTQYF. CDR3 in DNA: TGTGCCAGCAGCACCGGACTAGCCACAGATACGCAGTATTTT.

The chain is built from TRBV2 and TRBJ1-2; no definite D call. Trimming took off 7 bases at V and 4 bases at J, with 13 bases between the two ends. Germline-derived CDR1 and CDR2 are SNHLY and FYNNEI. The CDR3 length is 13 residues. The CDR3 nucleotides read TGTGCCAGCAATCCAGGAGGCTTCTATGGCTACACCTTC. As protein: CASNPGGFYGYTF.

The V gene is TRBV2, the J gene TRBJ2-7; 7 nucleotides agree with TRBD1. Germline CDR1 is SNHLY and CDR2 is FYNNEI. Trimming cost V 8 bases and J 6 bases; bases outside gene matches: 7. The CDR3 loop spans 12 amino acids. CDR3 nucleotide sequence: TGTGCCAGCCAAAGGGGGCCTAGCGAGCAGTACTTC. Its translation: CASQRGPSEQYF.

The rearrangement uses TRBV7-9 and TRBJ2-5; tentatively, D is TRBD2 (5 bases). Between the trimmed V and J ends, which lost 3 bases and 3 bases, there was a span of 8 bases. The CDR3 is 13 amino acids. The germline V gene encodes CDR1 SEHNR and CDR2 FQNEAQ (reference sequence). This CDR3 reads CASSFLGEETQYF. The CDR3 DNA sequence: TGTGCCAGCAGCTTCCTGGGAGAAGAGACCCAGTACTTC. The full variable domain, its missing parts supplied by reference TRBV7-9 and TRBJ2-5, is DTGVSQNPRHKITKRGQNVTFRCDPISEHNRLYWYRQTLGQGPEFLTYFQNEAQLEKSRLLSDRFSAERPKGSFSTLEIQRTEQGDSAMYLCASSFLGEETQYFGPGTRLLVL.

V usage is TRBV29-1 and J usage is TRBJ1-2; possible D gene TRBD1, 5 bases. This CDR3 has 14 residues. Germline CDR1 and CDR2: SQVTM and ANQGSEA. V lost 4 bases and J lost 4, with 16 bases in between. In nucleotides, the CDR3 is TGCAGCGTTGGGTTTAGGGACGGTATCTATGGCTACACCTTC. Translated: CSVGFRDGIYGYTF.

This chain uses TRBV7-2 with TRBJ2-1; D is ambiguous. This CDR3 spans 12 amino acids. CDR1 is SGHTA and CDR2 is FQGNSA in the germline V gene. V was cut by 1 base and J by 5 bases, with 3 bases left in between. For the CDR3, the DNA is TGTGCCAGCAGCTTAGGAAACAATGAGCAGTTCTTC. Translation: CASSLGNNEQFF. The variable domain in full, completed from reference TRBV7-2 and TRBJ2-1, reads GAGVSQSPSNKVTEKGKDVELRCDPISGHTALYWYRQSLGQGLEFLIYFQGNSAPDKSGLPSDRFSAERTGGSVSTLTIQRTQQEDSAVYLCASSLGNNEQFFGPGTRLTVL.

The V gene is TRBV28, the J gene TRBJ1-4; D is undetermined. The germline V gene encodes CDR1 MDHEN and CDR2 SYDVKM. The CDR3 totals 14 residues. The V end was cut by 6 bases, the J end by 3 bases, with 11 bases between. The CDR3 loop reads CASSPGPSNEKLFF. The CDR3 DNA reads TGTGCCAGCAGCCCAGGTCCATCTAATGAAAAACTGTTTTTT.

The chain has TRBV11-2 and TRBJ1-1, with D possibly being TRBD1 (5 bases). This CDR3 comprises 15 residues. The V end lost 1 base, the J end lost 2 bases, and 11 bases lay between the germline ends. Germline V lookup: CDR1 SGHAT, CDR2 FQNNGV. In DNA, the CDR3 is TGTGCCAGCAGCTTAGTTCCCAGGGCAAACACTGAAGCTTTCTTT. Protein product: CASSLVPRANTEAFF.

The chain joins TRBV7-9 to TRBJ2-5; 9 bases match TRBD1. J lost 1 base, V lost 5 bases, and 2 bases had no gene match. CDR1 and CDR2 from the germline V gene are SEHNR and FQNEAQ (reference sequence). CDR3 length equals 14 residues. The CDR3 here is CASSRGQGQETQYF. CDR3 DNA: TGTGCCAGCAGCCGGGGACAGGGCCAAGAGACCCAGTACTTC.

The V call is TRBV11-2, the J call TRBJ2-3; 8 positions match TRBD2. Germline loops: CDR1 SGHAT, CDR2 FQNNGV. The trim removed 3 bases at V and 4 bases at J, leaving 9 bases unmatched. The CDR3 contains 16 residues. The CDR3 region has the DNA TGTGCCAGCAGCTTCCGGAGACTAGCGATTTCAGATACGCAGTATTTT. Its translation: CASSFRRLAISDTQYF.

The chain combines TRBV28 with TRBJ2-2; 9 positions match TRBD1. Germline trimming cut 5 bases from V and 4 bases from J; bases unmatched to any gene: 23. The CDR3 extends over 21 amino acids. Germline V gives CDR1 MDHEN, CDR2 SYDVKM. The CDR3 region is CASSTGTGILGARPPTGELFF. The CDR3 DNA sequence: TGTGCCAGCAGTACCGGGACAGGGATATTAGGCGCGAGGCCCCCCACCGGGGAGCTGTTTTTT.

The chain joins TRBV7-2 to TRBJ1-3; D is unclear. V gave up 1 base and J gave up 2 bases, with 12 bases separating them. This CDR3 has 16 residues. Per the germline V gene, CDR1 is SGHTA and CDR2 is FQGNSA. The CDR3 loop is CASSLGGPSTGNTIYF. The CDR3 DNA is TGTGCCAGCAGCTTAGGGGGTCCCTCGACTGGAAACACCATATATTTT.

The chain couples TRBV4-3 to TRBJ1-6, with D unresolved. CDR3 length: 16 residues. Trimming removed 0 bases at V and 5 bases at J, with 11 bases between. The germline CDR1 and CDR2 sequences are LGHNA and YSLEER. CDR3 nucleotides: TGCGCCAGCAGCCAAGATGCTGCGGGGAATAATTCACCCCTCCACTTT. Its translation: CASSQDAAGNNSPLHF.

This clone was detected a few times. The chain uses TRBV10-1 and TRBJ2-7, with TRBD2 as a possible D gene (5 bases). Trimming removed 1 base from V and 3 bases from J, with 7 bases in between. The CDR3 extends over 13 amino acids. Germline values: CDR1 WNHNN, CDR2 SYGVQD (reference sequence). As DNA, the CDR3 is TGCGCCAGCAGTGAGTACGGGGTCTACGAGCAGTACTTC. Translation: CASSEYGVYEQYF.

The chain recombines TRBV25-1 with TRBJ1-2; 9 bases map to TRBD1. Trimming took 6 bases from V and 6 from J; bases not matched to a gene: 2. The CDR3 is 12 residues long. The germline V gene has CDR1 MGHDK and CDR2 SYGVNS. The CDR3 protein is CASRGQGDGYTF. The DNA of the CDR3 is TGTGCCAGCAGGGGACAGGGTGATGGCTACACCTTC.